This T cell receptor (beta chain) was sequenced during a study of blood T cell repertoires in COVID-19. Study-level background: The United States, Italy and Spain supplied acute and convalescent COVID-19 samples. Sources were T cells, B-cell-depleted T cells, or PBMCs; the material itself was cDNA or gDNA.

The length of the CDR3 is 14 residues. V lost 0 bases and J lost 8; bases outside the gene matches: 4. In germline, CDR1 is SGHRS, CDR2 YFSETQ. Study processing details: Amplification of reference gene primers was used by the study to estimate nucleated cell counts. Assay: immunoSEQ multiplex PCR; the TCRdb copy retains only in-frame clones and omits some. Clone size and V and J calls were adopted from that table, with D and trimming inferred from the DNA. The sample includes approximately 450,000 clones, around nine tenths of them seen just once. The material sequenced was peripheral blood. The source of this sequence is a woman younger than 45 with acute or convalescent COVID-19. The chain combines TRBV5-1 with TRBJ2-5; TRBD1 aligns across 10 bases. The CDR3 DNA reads TGCGCCAGCAGCTTGGGGACAGGGGGGGACACCCAGTACTTC. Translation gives CASSLGTGGDTQYF.